A selection of T cell receptor beta chains follows, all from one sample in a study of CD8 T cells in ankylosing spondylitis. TCRdb reprocessed the 5' RACE reads with MiXCR, giving one entry per CDR3 protein. Counted here are 750,000 to 850,000 distinct CDR3 sequences, 12% occurring once; the ten biggest clones make up 0.51%. Sequencing was performed on blood, either unsorted or a sorted T cell fraction (not recorded which). All receptors derive from a male donor with ankylosing spondylitis. The CDR3 runs from the conserved cysteine through the conserved F or W. D genes are given only for firm matches. Clone size is given for some rows only: seen once, a few or many times, or a class if the clone is expanded.

NA,NA,TRBJ2-7,13,TRBV6-1,TGTGCCAGCAGTGACGCGAGCTCCTACGAGCAGTACTTC,CASSDASSYEQYF
TRBD2,NA,TRBJ2-1,17,TRBV7-2,TGTGCCAGCAGCTTCCCCCGTGGGAGGGCTTCCTACAATGAGCAGTTCTTC,CASSFPRGRASYNEQFF
TRBD2,few,TRBJ2-1,11,TRBV7-9,TGTGCCAGCGGGAGGGAGAATGAGCAGTTCTTC,CASGRENEQFF
TRBD1,few,TRBJ1-2,15,TRBV6-5,TGTGCCAGCAGTTACTATACACAGGGGAACTATGGCTACACCTTC,CASSYYTQGNYGYTF
TRBD2,NA,TRBJ2-3,15,TRBV3-1,TGTGCCAGCAGCCTGACTAGCGGAATCACAGATACGCAGTATTTT,CASSLTSGITDTQYF
TRBD1,few,TRBJ2-2,14,TRBV2,TGTGCCACCCAGGCGGGCAGGGGGCCCGGGGAGCTGTTTTTT,CATQAGRGPGELFF
NA,few,TRBJ2-2,12,TRBV12-1,TGTGCCAGCCTTTCCCTGGCCGGGGAGCTGTTTTTT,CASLSLAGELFF
NA,many,TRBJ2-2,15,TRBV5-1,TGCGCCAGCAGACCGACTAGTGGATACACCGGGGAGCTGTTTTTT,CASRPTSGYTGELFF
NA,few,TRBJ1-1,14,TRBV5-1,TGCGCCAGCAGCTCCGGTCTGCATGGGACTGAAGCTTTCTTT,CASSSGLHGTEAFF
TRBD2,NA,TRBJ2-7,12,TRBV20-1,TGCAGTGCTGGGACTAGCGGGAAGGGGCAGTACTTC,CSAGTSGKGQYF
NA,few,TRBJ2-5,13,TRBV20-1,TGCAGTGCTATAACAACCGGGGGAGAGACCCAGTACTTC,CSAITTGGETQYF
TRBD1,many,TRBJ1-6,17,TRBV27,TGTGCCAGCAGTTTGACAGGGAGTCAATCCTATAATTCACCCCTCCACTTT,CASSLTGSQSYNSPLHF
NA,many,TRBJ1-1,15,TRBV5-1,TGCGCCAGCAGCTTGGGACAGGATCGCAGCACTGAAGCTTTCTTT,CASSLGQDRSTEAFF
TRBD1,few,TRBJ2-7,14,TRBV6-2/TRBV6-3,TGTGCCAGCAGTATATCACAGGGGGCCTACGAGCAGTACTTC,CASSISQGAYEQYF
NA,few,TRBJ2-7,11,TRBV5-1,TGCGCCAGCAGCTTCGGGGTGGGGCAGTACTTC,CASSFGVGQYF
NA,few,TRBJ1-5,15,TRBV5-5,TGTGCCAGCAGCTTGGGCAGGGGCGGATTGCAGCCCCAGCATTTT,CASSLGRGGLQPQHF
NA,NA,TRBJ1-5,14,TRBV30,TGTGCCTGGAATGAGGACTTTAGCAATCAGCCCCAGCATTTT,CAWNEDFSNQPQHF
NA,few,TRBJ2-3,15,TRBV6-5,TGTGCCAGCAGTTACCTTCGGACGGGCACAGATACGCAGTATTTT,CASSYLRTGTDTQYF
NA,NA,TRBJ2-7,16,TRBV24-1,TGTGCCACCAGTGACCCCGGTCAGGGGGGAACCTACGAGCAGTACTTC,CATSDPGQGGTYEQYF
NA,NA,TRBJ1-5,16,TRBV7-2,TGTGCCAGCAGCTTAGCGGAGGGGTTGAGCAATCAGCCCCAGCATTTT,CASSLAEGLSNQPQHF
NA,few,TRBJ1-1,14,TRBV12-3/TRBV12-4,TGTGCCAGCAGACACAGGGTTAAGGACACTGAAGCTTTCTTT,CASRHRVKDTEAFF
NA,once,TRBJ2-3,15,TRBV10-3,TGTGCCATCAGTGGCAGGAGCAGGAGGGCAGATACGCAGTATTTT,CAISGRSRRADTQYF
NA,NA,TRBJ2-3,13,TRBV20-1,TGCAGTGTGCTCCCACAAGTCACAGATACGCAGTATTTT,CSVLPQVTDTQYF
NA,few,TRBJ2-7,16,TRBV6-5,TGTGCCAGCAGTACTTACAGGAAGCACAGCTCCTACGAGCAGTACTTC,CASSTYRKHSSYEQYF
NA,NA,TRBJ1-4,14,TRBV7-8,TGTGCCAGCAGCCCGGGAGAGGTCGGAGGAAAACTGTTTTTT,CASSPGEVGGKLFF
TRBD1,few,TRBJ1-2,13,TRBV7-2,TGTGCCAGCAGCATGGACAGGGCGACTGGCTACACCTTC,CASSMDRATGYTF